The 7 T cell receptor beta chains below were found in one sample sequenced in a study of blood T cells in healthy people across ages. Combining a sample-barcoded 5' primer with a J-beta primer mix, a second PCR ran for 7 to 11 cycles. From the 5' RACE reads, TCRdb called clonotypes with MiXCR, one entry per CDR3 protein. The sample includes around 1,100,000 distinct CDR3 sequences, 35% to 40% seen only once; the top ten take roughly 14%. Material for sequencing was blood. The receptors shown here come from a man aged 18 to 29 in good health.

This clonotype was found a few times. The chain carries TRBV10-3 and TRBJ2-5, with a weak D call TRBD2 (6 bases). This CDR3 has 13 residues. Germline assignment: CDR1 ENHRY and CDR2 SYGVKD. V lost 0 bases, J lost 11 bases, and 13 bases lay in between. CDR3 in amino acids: CAISESSGNEQYF. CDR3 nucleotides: TGTGCCATCAGTGAGTCTAGCGGCAATGAGCAGTACTTC.

CDR3 nucleotides: TGCAGTGCTAGAGCCCCGGGGGGAAACTATGGCTACACCTTC. This encodes CSARAPGGNYGYTF. The rearrangement uses TRBV20-1 and TRBJ1-2; possible D gene TRBD1, 5 bases. Germline CDR1 reads DFQATT; CDR2 reads SNEGSKA (reference sequence). This CDR3 contains 14 residues. V was shortened by 1 base and J by 2 bases, with 11 bases between the two germline ends.

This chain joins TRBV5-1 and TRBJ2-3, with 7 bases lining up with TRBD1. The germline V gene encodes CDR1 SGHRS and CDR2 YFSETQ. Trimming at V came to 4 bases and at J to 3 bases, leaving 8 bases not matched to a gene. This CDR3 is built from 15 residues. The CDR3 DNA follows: TGCGCCAGCAGCCCCACGACAGGGCCGACAGATACGCAGTATTTT. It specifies CASSPTTGPTDTQYF.

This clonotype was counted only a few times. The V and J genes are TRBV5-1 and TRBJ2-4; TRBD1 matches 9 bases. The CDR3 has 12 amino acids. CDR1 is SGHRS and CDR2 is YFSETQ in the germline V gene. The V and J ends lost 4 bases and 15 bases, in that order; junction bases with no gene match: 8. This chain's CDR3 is CASSVDRGLRYF. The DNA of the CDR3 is TGCGCCAGCAGCGTGGACAGGGGATTGAGGTACTTC.

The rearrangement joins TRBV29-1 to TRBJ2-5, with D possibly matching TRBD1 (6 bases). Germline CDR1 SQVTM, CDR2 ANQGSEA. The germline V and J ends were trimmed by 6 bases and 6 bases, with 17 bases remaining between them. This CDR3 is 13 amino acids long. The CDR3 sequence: CSVRAGVGKTQYF. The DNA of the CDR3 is TGCAGCGTGAGAGCAGGGGTTGGGAAGACCCAGTACTTC.

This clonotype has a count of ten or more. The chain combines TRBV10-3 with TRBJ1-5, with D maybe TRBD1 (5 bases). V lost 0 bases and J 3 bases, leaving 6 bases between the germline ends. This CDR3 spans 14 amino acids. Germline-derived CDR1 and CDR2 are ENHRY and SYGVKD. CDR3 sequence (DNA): TGTGCCATCAGTGAGTCTGGGACCAATCAGCCCCAGCATTTT. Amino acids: CAISESGTNQPQHF.

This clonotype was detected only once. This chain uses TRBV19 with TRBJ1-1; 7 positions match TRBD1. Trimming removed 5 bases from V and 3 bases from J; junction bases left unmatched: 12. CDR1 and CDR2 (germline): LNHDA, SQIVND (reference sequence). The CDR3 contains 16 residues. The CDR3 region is CASSSAGTVMDTEAFF. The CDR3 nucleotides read TGTGCCAGTAGTTCAGCCGGGACAGTAATGGACACTGAAGCTTTCTTT.